These 4 T cell receptor beta chains were all obtained from the same sample, sequenced in a study of regulatory T cells in long-lasting Graves disease. Noted time point: newly diagnosed GD, antithyroid drugs for less than 3 months. The authors made the TCR library using RNA they extracted from PBMCs. Libraries of TCR beta came from iRepertoire HTBI primers plus Arm-PCR of CDR3 regions. TCRdb processed the multiplex PCR reads anew with MiXCR; each CDR3 protein has one entry. The data hold just over 600,000 distinct CDR3 sequences, with less than 20% observed a single time. Another study also made use of these data, one on T cells in Graves' hyperthyroidism and ophthalmopathy.

Sequenced material: peripheral blood mononuclear cells (PBMCs), taken at new diagnosis, from a patient treated with antithyroid drugs. These receptors were collected from a woman younger than 45 with Graves disease.

Many counts were recorded for this clonotype. This rearrangement joins TRBV15 to TRBJ2-3, with a weak D call TRBD2 (5 bases). The CDR3 extends over 15 amino acids. V gave up 8 bases and J gave up 0 bases, with 15 bases separating them. CDR1 and CDR2 (germline): LNHNV, YYDKDF (reference sequence). CDR3 nucleotide sequence: TGTGCCACCTCCCCCCGGACTCCTAGCACAGATACGCAGTATTTT. It specifies CATSPRTPSTDTQYF.

With regard to this clonotype: At one end, the junction sequence differs from germline, possibly due to a read error. The genes are TRBV19 and TRBJ2-1; D is tentatively TRBD1 or TRBD2 (5 bases each). Per germline, CDR1 LNHDA and CDR2 SQIVND (reference sequence). This CDR3 has 13 amino acids. CDR3 loop: CVSSRSGGGEQFF. The CDR3 DNA follows: TGTGTCAGTAGTCGCAGCGGTGGGGGTGAGCAGTTCTTC.

The chain recombines TRBV20-1 with TRBJ1-1; no clear D. CDR1 and CDR2 from the germline V gene are DFQATT and SNEGSKA (reference sequence). The CDR3 sequence is 14 residues long. Trimming took off 7 bases at V and 0 bases at J, with 15 bases between the two ends. CDR3 DNA: TGCAGTGGGAGTGATGTGGTCATGAACACTGAAGCTTTCTTT. Its translation: CSGSDVVMNTEAFF.

This clonotype was recorded once. A much larger clone lies a single base off, so this may be a read error. The J gene is TRBJ2-7, the V gene TRBV27, with 7 nucleotides matching TRBD2. Germline V gives CDR1 MNHEY, CDR2 SMNVEV (reference sequence). The CDR3 contains 13 residues. The CDR3 reads CASSLSRESKQHF. The DNA for the CDR3 is TGTGCCAGCAGTTTATCGCGGGAGTCCAAGCAGCACTTC.